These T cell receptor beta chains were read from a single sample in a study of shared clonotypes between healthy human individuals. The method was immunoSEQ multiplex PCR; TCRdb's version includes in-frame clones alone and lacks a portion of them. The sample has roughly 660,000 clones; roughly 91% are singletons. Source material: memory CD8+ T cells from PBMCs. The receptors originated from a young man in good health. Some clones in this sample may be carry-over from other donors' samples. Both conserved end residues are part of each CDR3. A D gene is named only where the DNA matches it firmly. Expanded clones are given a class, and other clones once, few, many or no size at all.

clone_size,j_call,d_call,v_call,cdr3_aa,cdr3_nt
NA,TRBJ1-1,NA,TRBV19,CASSVFWGMNTEAFF,TGTGCCAGTAGCGTTTTTTGGGGGATGAACACTGAAGCTTTCTTT
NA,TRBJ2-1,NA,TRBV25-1,CASSAREERDNEQFF,TGTGCCAGCAGTGCCAGGGAGGAACGGGACAATGAGCAGTTCTTC
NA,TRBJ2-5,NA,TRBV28,CASSIGGPEKTQYF,TGTGCCAGCAGTATCGGAGGGCCTGAAAAGACCCAGTACTTC
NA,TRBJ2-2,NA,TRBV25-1,CASSGGGSGELFF,TGTGCCAGCAGTGGTGGAGGCTCCGGGGAGCTGTTTTTT
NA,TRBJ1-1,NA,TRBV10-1,CATQDRRGTEAFF,TGCGCCACCCAAGACAGGAGAGGGACTGAAGCTTTCTTT
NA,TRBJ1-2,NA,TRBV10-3,CAISESTPRGNGYTF,TGTGCCATCAGTGAGTCGACTCCCAGGGGAAATGGCTACACCTTC
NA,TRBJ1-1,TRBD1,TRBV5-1,CASSWTGADMNTEAFF,TGCGCCAGCAGCTGGACAGGGGCGGACATGAACACTGAAGCTTTCTTT
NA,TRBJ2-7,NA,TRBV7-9,CASSFSYEQYF,TGTGCCAGCAGCTTCAGCTACGAGCAGTACTTC
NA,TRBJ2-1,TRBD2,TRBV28,CASSPGTTPYNEQFF,TGTGCCAGCAGTCCCGGGACTACCCCATACAATGAGCAGTTCTTC
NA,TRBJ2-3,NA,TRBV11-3,CASSPRTDGMTDTQYF,TGTGCCAGCAGCCCGCGGACCGATGGGATGACAGATACGCAGTATTTT
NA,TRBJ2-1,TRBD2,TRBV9,CASSRGLGSYNEQFF,TGTGCCAGCAGCAGGGGACTAGGCTCCTACAATGAGCAGTTCTTC
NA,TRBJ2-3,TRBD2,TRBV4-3,CASRRLAGLTFHAGTQYF,TGCGCCAGCAGGCGGCTAGCGGGTTTGACCTTTCACGCGGGTACGCAGTATTTT
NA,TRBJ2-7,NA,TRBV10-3,CAISDRGRGPYEQYF,TGTGCCATCAGTGATAGGGGGAGGGGGCCTTACGAGCAGTACTTC
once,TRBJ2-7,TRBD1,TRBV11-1,CASSGIRDRSYEQYF,TGTGCCAGCAGCGGTATCCGGGACAGAAGCTACGAGCAGTACTTC
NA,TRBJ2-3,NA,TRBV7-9,CASSLLTGFSADTQYF,TGTGCCAGCAGCCTACTCACAGGGTTTTCTGCAGATACGCAGTATTTT
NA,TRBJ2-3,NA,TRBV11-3,CASSLDGGTPNTDTQYF,TGTGCCAGCAGCTTAGATGGTGGAACACCAAACACAGATACGCAGTATTTT
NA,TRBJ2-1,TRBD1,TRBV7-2,CASSLADRVIDEQFF,TGTGCCAGCAGCTTAGCGGACAGGGTTATTGATGAGCAGTTCTTC
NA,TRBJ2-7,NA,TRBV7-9,CASSLSGDRSYEQYF,TGTGCCAGCAGCTTATCCGGGGACCGGTCCTACGAGCAGTACTTC
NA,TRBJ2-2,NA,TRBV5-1,CASSLERGNTGELFF,TGCGCCAGCAGCTTGGAAAGGGGGAACACCGGGGAGCTGTTTTTT
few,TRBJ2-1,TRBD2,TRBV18,CASSPTTSGDYNEQFF,TGTGCCAGCTCACCAACGACTAGCGGGGACTACAATGAGCAGTTCTTC
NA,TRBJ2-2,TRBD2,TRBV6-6,CASSYPTSTYTGELFF,TGTGCCAGCAGTTACCCGACTAGCACGTACACCGGGGAGCTGTTTTTT
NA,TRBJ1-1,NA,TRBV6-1,CASSERISNTEAFF,TGTGCCAGCAGTGAGAGGATTTCGAACACTGAAGCTTTCTTT
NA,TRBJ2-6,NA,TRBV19,CASIGGSGANVLTF,TGTGCCAGTATAGGCGGCTCTGGGGCCAACGTCCTGACTTTC
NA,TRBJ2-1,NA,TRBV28,CASSHSSYNEQFF,TGTGCCAGCAGCCACAGCTCCTACAATGAGCAGTTCTTC
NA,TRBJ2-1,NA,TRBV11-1,CASSPSVRGWNEQFF,TGTGCCAGCAGCCCCTCTGTAAGAGGGTGGAATGAGCAGTTCTTC
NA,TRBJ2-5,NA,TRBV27,CASSGDLETQYF,TGTGCCAGCAGTGGGGACTTAGAGACCCAGTACTTC
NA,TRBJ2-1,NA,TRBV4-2,CASSQDWGEGVNEQFF,TGTGCCAGCAGCCAAGATTGGGGGGAAGGGGTCAATGAGCAGTTCTTC
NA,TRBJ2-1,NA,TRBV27,CASSLYVTGAYNEQFF,TGTGCCAGCAGTTTATATGTTACGGGAGCCTACAATGAGCAGTTCTTC
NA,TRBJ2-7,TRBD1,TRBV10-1,CASSPTGGGYEQYF,TGCGCCAGCAGTCCGACAGGGGGCGGCTACGAGCAGTACTTC
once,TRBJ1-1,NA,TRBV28,CASSFRGDRWIAEAFF,TGTGCCAGCAGCTTTAGGGGCGACAGGTGGATCGCTGAAGCTTTCTTT
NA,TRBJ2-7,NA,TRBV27,CASSFLQGYEQYF,TGTGCCAGCAGTTTCCTCCAGGGTTACGAGCAGTACTTC
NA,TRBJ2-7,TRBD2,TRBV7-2,CASSPTSGSNHEQYF,TGTGCCAGCAGCCCGACTAGCGGGAGTAATCACGAGCAGTACTTC
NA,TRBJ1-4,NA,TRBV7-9,CASSFGPNEKLFF,TGTGCCAGCAGCTTTGGGCCCAATGAAAAACTGTTTTTT
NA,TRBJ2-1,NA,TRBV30,CAWCGGTYNEQFF,TGTGCCTGGTGCGGGGGCACCTACAATGAGCAGTTCTTC
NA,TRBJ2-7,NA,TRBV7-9,CASSPDATEQYF,TGTGCCAGCAGTCCCGACGCGACCGAGCAGTACTTC
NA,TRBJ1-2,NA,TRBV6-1,CASSEVRGSNYGYTF,TGTGCCAGCAGTGAAGTCAGGGGATCTAACTATGGCTACACCTTC
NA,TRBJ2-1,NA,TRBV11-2,CASSSLVRMDEQFF,TGTGCCAGCAGCTCGTTAGTCCGCATGGATGAGCAGTTCTTC
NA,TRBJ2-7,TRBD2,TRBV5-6,CASSSGGRALDGEQYF,TGTGCCAGCAGCTCCGGCGGGAGGGCCCTCGATGGGGAGCAGTACTTC
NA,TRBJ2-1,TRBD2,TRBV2,CASSESLGRGSGAYNEQFF,TGTGCCAGCAGTGAATCTCTGGGTAGGGGTAGCGGGGCCTACAATGAGCAGTTCTTC
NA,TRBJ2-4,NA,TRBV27,CASSYTSLGAKNIQYF,TGTGCCAGCAGCTACACTAGCCTGGGGGCCAAAAACATTCAGTACTTC
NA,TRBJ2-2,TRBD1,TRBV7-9,CASSGRQGWSGELFF,TGTGCCAGCAGCGGAAGACAGGGTTGGTCCGGGGAGCTGTTTTTT